This entry features one TCR beta chain sequence. This CDR3 region has 15 residues. Trimming shortened V by 2 bases and J by 2 bases, and 10 bases separated the two germline ends. Germline lookup yields CDR1 MNHEY and CDR2 SMNVEV (reference sequence). TCRdb's table, derived via immunoSEQ multiplex PCR, lists solely in-frame clones and lacks some. The sample records hundreds of thousands of clones, 89% being singletons. Stated treatment: approximately 18 received Ad26.COV2.S at low or high dose, single or two shots; 5 received placebo; per-sample allocation not given. Following the first vaccine or placebo injection, samples were taken on day 63. This entry belongs to a study of Ad26.COV2.S vaccination and SARS-CoV-2 variants.

This chain uses TRBV27 with TRBJ2-1; weak D call: TRBD2 (6 bases). The TCR originated in a person aged 18-65 years who received the Ad26.COV2.S COVID-19 vaccine or a placebo. Sample: peripheral blood, taken in a trial of Ad26.COV2.S vaccine versus placebo. CDR3 bases: TGTGCCAGCAGTTTAATCCGCGGGACCTACAATGAGCAGTTCTTC. Protein sequence: CASSLIRGTYNEQFF.